Listed below are T cell receptor beta chains from one sample, sequenced in a study of graft-versus-host responses after intestinal transplantation. For these receptors, no antigen is known. Sequencing used immunoSEQ multiplex PCR; TCRdb keeps in-frame clones, though not all of them. The sample has 50,000 to 75,000 clones, around 93% seen once. The sample consisted of unstimulated CD4+ T cells sorted from spleen or lymph node cells, taken before transplant. These receptors were obtained from a human donor who was the organ donor for an intestinal transplant. The CDR3 runs from the conserved cysteine through the conserved F or W. The D gene is left open where the match is weak. The size of a clone is reported for some rows only, either as once, few or many, or as a class for expanded clones.

clone size: -
J gene: TRBJ1-1
V gene: TRBV5-1
D gene: TRBD1
CDR3 protein: CASSLTGQGNTEAFF
CDR3 DNA: TGCGCCAGCAGCTTGACGGGACAGGGGAACACTGAAGCTTTCTTT

clone size: -
J gene: TRBJ2-4
V gene: TRBV4-2
D gene: TRBD2
CDR3 protein: CASSQVRLAKNIQYF
CDR3 DNA: TGTGCCAGCAGCCAAGTACGACTAGCTAAAAACATTCAGTACTTC

clone size: once
J gene: TRBJ1-4
V gene: TRBV5-1
D gene: TRBD1
CDR3 protein: CASSLAGRQGDEKLFF
CDR3 DNA: TGCGCCAGCAGCTTGGCCGGTCGACAGGGAGATGAAAAACTGTTTTTT

clone size: -
J gene: TRBJ2-1
V gene: TRBV7-2
D gene: -
CDR3 protein: CASSRGLYNEQFF
CDR3 DNA: TGTGCCAGCAGCCGGGGTCTATACAATGAGCAGTTCTTC

clone size: -
J gene: TRBJ1-6
V gene: TRBV30
D gene: TRBD1
CDR3 protein: CAWRDRGTNSPLHF
CDR3 DNA: TGTGCCTGGAGGGACAGGGGAACCAATTCACCCCTCCACTTT

clone size: -
J gene: TRBJ2-1
V gene: TRBV7-2
D gene: TRBD1
CDR3 protein: CASSFVGTGTADEQFF
CDR3 DNA: TGTGCCAGCAGCTTCGTGGGGACAGGGACGGCAGATGAGCAGTTCTTC

clone size: -
J gene: TRBJ1-1
V gene: TRBV19
D gene: -
CDR3 protein: CAVWNEAFF
CDR3 DNA: TGTGCAGTCTGGAATGAAGCTTTCTTT

clone size: once
J gene: TRBJ1-1
V gene: TRBV6-5
D gene: -
CDR3 protein: CASSYRGGPPFWNAFF
CDR3 DNA: TGTGCCAGCAGTTACAGAGGCGGCCCCCCTTTTTGGAATGCTTTCTTT

clone size: -
J gene: TRBJ2-7
V gene: TRBV5-1
D gene: -
CDR3 protein: CASSLDGSGAHPEQYF
CDR3 DNA: TGCGCCAGCAGCCTAGACGGCTCGGGGGCCCATCCCGAGCAGTACTTC

clone size: -
J gene: TRBJ2-3
V gene: TRBV6-1
D gene: TRBD1
CDR3 protein: CASSEGTGGGTDTQYF
CDR3 DNA: TGTGCCAGCAGTGAAGGGACAGGGGGCGGGACAGATACGCAGTATTTT

clone size: -
J gene: TRBJ2-7
V gene: TRBV19
D gene: TRBD1
CDR3 protein: CASSMGQGRYEQYF
CDR3 DNA: TGTGCCAGTAGTATGGGACAGGGTAGATACGAGCAGTACTTC

clone size: -
J gene: TRBJ2-7
V gene: TRBV7-2
D gene: -
CDR3 protein: CASSSSGVLYEQYF
CDR3 DNA: TGTGCCAGCAGCTCCTCAGGCGTACTATACGAGCAGTACTTC

clone size: -
J gene: TRBJ2-7
V gene: TRBV27
D gene: -
CDR3 protein: CASGRSLAYEQYF
CDR3 DNA: TGTGCCAGCGGCAGAAGTCTTGCCTACGAGCAGTACTTC

clone size: -
J gene: TRBJ2-2
V gene: TRBV4-2
D gene: TRBD2
CDR3 protein: CASSQGFGLAGGYTGELFF
CDR3 DNA: TGTGCCAGCAGCCAAGGTTTCGGCCTAGCGGGGGGGTACACCGGGGAGCTGTTTTTT

clone size: few
J gene: TRBJ2-1
V gene: TRBV12-5
D gene: -
CDR3 protein: CASGLVRTAAGSYNEQFF
CDR3 DNA: TGTGCTAGTGGTTTGGTACGAACAGCCGCCGGCTCCTACAATGAGCAGTTCTTC

clone size: -
J gene: TRBJ1-6
V gene: TRBV5-1
D gene: -
CDR3 protein: CASSLRPQFGSYNSPLHF
CDR3 DNA: TGCGCCAGCAGCTTGAGGCCCCAGTTCGGCTCCTATAATTCACCCCTCCACTTT

clone size: -
J gene: TRBJ1-1
V gene: TRBV7-3
D gene: TRBD1
CDR3 protein: CASSSQGRTEAFF
CDR3 DNA: TGTGCCAGCAGCTCACAGGGGCGCACTGAAGCTTTCTTT

clone size: -
J gene: TRBJ2-1
V gene: TRBV5-4
D gene: TRBD2
CDR3 protein: CASSPGGESYNEQFF
CDR3 DNA: TGTGCCAGCAGCCCCGGGGGGGAAAGTTACAATGAGCAGTTCTTC

clone size: -
J gene: TRBJ1-6
V gene: TRBV6-5
D gene: -
CDR3 protein: CASSYRGAGSPLHF
CDR3 DNA: TGTGCCAGCAGTTACAGGGGCGCAGGTTCACCCCTCCACTTT

clone size: -
J gene: TRBJ2-3
V gene: TRBV7-2
D gene: -
CDR3 protein: CASSPGLPTDTQYF
CDR3 DNA: TGTGCCAGCAGCCCAGGACTACCCACAGATACGCAGTATTTT

clone size: few
J gene: TRBJ1-3
V gene: TRBV19
D gene: -
CDR3 protein: CASSTTGGNTIYF
CDR3 DNA: TGTGCCAGTAGTACGACAGGTGGAAACACCATATATTTT

clone size: -
J gene: TRBJ1-6
V gene: TRBV6-6
D gene: -
CDR3 protein: CASSPITGWKPLHF
CDR3 DNA: TGTGCCAGCAGTCCTATCACAGGGTGGAAACCCCTCCACTTT

clone size: -
J gene: TRBJ2-3
V gene: TRBV7-2
D gene: -
CDR3 protein: CASSLSRGADTQYF
CDR3 DNA: TGTGCCAGCAGCTTATCCCGTGGGGCAGATACGCAGTATTTT

clone size: -
J gene: TRBJ1-3
V gene: TRBV6-1
D gene: -
CDR3 protein: CASGLVRSGNTIYF
CDR3 DNA: TGTGCCAGCGGCCTAGTGCGCTCTGGAAACACCATATATTTT

clone size: -
J gene: TRBJ1-3
V gene: TRBV7-2
D gene: TRBD1
CDR3 protein: CASSLAYDRAIGNTIYF
CDR3 DNA: TGTGCCAGCAGCTTAGCGTATGACAGGGCTATAGGGAACACCATATATTTT

clone size: -
J gene: TRBJ2-6
V gene: TRBV7-9
D gene: -
CDR3 protein: CASSLQGGSGANVLTF
CDR3 DNA: TGTGCCAGCAGCTTACAGGGTGGCTCTGGGGCCAACGTCCTGACTTTC